This is a list of T cell receptor beta chains from one sample in a study of OX40 agonist ivuxolimab in advanced cancers. The assay was immunoSEQ multiplex PCR, and TCRdb's table has in-frame clones only and misses some. The sample records around 80,000 clones, just under 95% being singletons. The sequencing used CD4+ or CD8+ T cells sorted from blood, collected in a trial of the OX40 agonist ivuxolimab. The receptors originated from an adult with an advanced solid tumor such as melanoma, head and neck, liver or kidney cancer. The CDR3 runs from the conserved cysteine through the conserved F or W. Fields, in order: clone size, D gene, J gene, V gene, CDR3 DNA, CDR3 protein. The D gene is left open where the match is weak. Only some rows state a clone size, as once, few, many or a class for expanded clones.

clone_size: .
d_call: .
j_call: TRBJ1-5
v_call: TRBV6-1
cdr3_nt: TGTGCCAGCAAGAGGTGGGGTGACAATCAGCCCCAGCATTTT
cdr3_aa: CASKRWGDNQPQHF

clone_size: .
d_call: .
j_call: TRBJ1-5
v_call: TRBV21-1
cdr3_nt: TGTGCCAGCAGCAAAAGTAGTAGAAGACGCCTGACCAATCAGCCCCAGCATTTT
cdr3_aa: CASSKSSRRRLTNQPQHF

clone_size: .
d_call: .
j_call: TRBJ2-2
v_call: TRBV13
cdr3_nt: TGTGCCAGCAGCCTTACGGGGAGTGGGCGTGCCGGGGAGCTGTTTTTT
cdr3_aa: CASSLTGSGRAGELFF

clone_size: .
d_call: TRBD2
j_call: TRBJ2-1
v_call: TRBV6-1
cdr3_nt: TGTGCCAGCAGTGAAAGTTGGGGGGGGTACAATGAGCAGTTCTTC
cdr3_aa: CASSESWGGYNEQFF

clone_size: .
d_call: TRBD1
j_call: TRBJ2-5
v_call: TRBV11-3
cdr3_nt: TGTGCCAGCAGCTTAGATGTTTCAAGACAGGGGGCTGGGGAGACCCAGTACTTC
cdr3_aa: CASSLDVSRQGAGETQYF

clone_size: .
d_call: TRBD2
j_call: TRBJ2-1
v_call: TRBV5-6
cdr3_nt: TGTGCCAGCAGCTTGATGGCGGGGGGCTTTGTCAATGAGCAGTTCTTC
cdr3_aa: CASSLMAGGFVNEQFF

clone_size: once
d_call: TRBD1
j_call: TRBJ1-1
v_call: TRBV7-9
cdr3_nt: TGTGCCAGCAGCTTATCACCGTCACAGGGGATAATAACTGAAGCTTTCTTT
cdr3_aa: CASSLSPSQGIITEAFF

clone_size: .
d_call: .
j_call: TRBJ1-4
v_call: TRBV5-1
cdr3_nt: TGCGCCAGCAGCTCTACGAACCATAATGAAAAACTGTTTTTT
cdr3_aa: CASSSTNHNEKLFF

clone_size: .
d_call: TRBD1
j_call: TRBJ2-7
v_call: TRBV6-1
cdr3_nt: TGTGCCAGCAGTGGCTTCGACAGGGCCTACGAGCAGTACTTC
cdr3_aa: CASSGFDRAYEQYF

clone_size: .
d_call: .
j_call: TRBJ1-3
v_call: TRBV2
cdr3_nt: TGTGCCAGCAGTGGGGACGGTGGAAACACCATATATTTT
cdr3_aa: CASSGDGGNTIYF

clone_size: .
d_call: .
j_call: TRBJ1-2
v_call: TRBV29-1
cdr3_nt: TGCAGCGTTGAAGTTTTCCAAACTAACTATGGCTACACCTTC
cdr3_aa: CSVEVFQTNYGYTF

clone_size: .
d_call: .
j_call: TRBJ1-5
v_call: TRBV10-3
cdr3_nt: TGTGCCATCAGTGAGCGGGGAGACAATCAGCCCCAGCATTTT
cdr3_aa: CAISERGDNQPQHF

clone_size: .
d_call: TRBD2
j_call: TRBJ2-3
v_call: TRBV30
cdr3_nt: TGTGCCTGCCTACTAGCGGGAGGGACAGATACGCAGTATTTT
cdr3_aa: CACLLAGGTDTQYF

clone_size: .
d_call: TRBD1
j_call: TRBJ1-5
v_call: TRBV30
cdr3_nt: TGTGCCTGGAGCCCCGGACAGGGGGGTCAGCCCCAGCATTTT
cdr3_aa: CAWSPGQGGQPQHF

clone_size: .
d_call: .
j_call: TRBJ2-2
v_call: TRBV30
cdr3_nt: TGTGCGGGGGGCACCGGGGAGCTGTTTTTT
cdr3_aa: CAGGTGELFF

clone_size: once
d_call: .
j_call: TRBJ1-1
v_call: TRBV20-1
cdr3_nt: TGCAGTGCTAGGGAGAACACTGAAGCTTTCTTT
cdr3_aa: CSARENTEAFF

clone_size: .
d_call: .
j_call: TRBJ1-1
v_call: TRBV14
cdr3_nt: TGTGCCAGCAGCCGTGGACAAGCAGAAGCTTTCTTT
cdr3_aa: CASSRGQAEAFF

clone_size: .
d_call: .
j_call: TRBJ2-7
v_call: TRBV11-1
cdr3_nt: TGTGCCAGCAGCTTAGCTGACAGCTCCTACGAGCAGTACTTC
cdr3_aa: CASSLADSSYEQYF

clone_size: once
d_call: .
j_call: TRBJ1-4
v_call: TRBV15
cdr3_nt: TGTGCCACCAGCAGAGTCGTGCAGAATGAAAAACTGTTTTTT
cdr3_aa: CATSRVVQNEKLFF

clone_size: .
d_call: .
j_call: TRBJ1-4
v_call: TRBV5-5
cdr3_nt: TGTGCCAGCAGCTTGAGGGGACTCTCAACTAATGAAAAACTGTTTTTT
cdr3_aa: CASSLRGLSTNEKLFF

clone_size: few
d_call: .
j_call: TRBJ1-3
v_call: TRBV2
cdr3_nt: TGTGCCAGCAGTCTTTCACGGATCAGCTCTGGAAACACCATATATTTT
cdr3_aa: CASSLSRISSGNTIYF

clone_size: once
d_call: .
j_call: TRBJ2-5
v_call: TRBV6-5
cdr3_nt: TGTGCCAGCAGTTACGACTGGCAGGGGGAGACCCAGTACTTC
cdr3_aa: CASSYDWQGETQYF